The T cell receptor (beta chain) described here comes from a study of molecular identifiers for immune sequencing clone quantification (dated by TCRdb to the late 2010s). In the study overall: For a replicate experiment, RNA from approximately 20,000 or 100,000 naive CD8 T cells was divided into five aliquots, and four of the five aliquots were sequenced. CD8 T cells were used in a methods study to benchmark molecular-identifier clustering-based TCR repertoire sequencing (MIDCIRS) and TCR RNA copy counting.

With regard to this clonotype: Its antigen is still unknown. A read error may explain this, as a much larger clone is one base away.

The library was built by means of PCR. The sequencer listed for this sample is NextSeq 500. Bulk TCR libraries were made following a previously described method, with the TCR primers given in Table S5. Purification of total RNA was performed with the Qiagen AllPrep DNA/RNA kit. Before any analysis, reads coming from multiple sequencing runs of the same library were combined into one pool. The study's own analysis went as follows. Only reads with exact TCR constant sequence were kept, trimmed to 150 nt, and grouped by their 12-nt molecular barcodes. Reads within each barcode group were sub-clustered using a 15% Levenshtein threshold, and quality-weighted consensus sequences were constructed for each RNA molecule. Non-functional sequences were discarded, and so were lower-count sequences lying one edit away from another sequence. Barcode sub-clusters with fewer than 20% of the maximum read count were removed, based on fitting two negative binomial distributions. TCRdb applied fastp at Q25 and MiXCR to the public reads, then kept only in-frame beta chains. Entries are consolidated by CDR3 protein sequence, retaining the most common genes and DNA. None of the V and J calls come from the authors' own analysis; TCRdb made them. This sample has approximately 550,000 distinct CDR3 sequences in its table, and about a quarter of those were observed once. The ten largest account for 0.7% to 0.9% of the sample.

Naive CD8 T cell libraries were made from 20,000 to 1,000,000 sorted cells using 10%, 30% or 50% of purified RNA. On a BD FACSAria II, naive CD8 T cells were FACS-sorted as CD8+CD4-CCR7+CD45RA+ and collected into RLT Plus buffer. Under 11 TCR copies' worth of Jurkat RNA were spiked into about 19,000-1,000,000 naive CD8 T cell samples to test detection sensitivity. Enrichment of CD8 T cells was done with RosetteSep CD8+ T Cell Enrichment Cocktail plus Ficoll-Paque, and ACK red cell lysis came afterward. The V end gives up 2 bases and the J end 9 bases, leaving 5 bases in the junction not matched to a gene. Measured from the cysteine to the phenylalanine, the CDR3 is 12 residues long. The kept DNA is CDR3 alone, 36 bases in frame from the first base. Taken from the germline V gene (reference sequence), the CDR1 and CDR2 loops are SGHNT and YYREEE. Results the study describes overall, beyond this receptor: Spiked-in Jurkat TCR RNA (10 copies' worth), which is not part of the donor repertoire, was contained in the naive libraries. Clones above 20 RNA copies held over 97% of molecules in CMV-specific effector cells but under 1% in naive cells. Spiked-in Jurkat TCR RNA equivalent to a single cell was reported to be detectable even among 980,000 or so naive CD8 T cells. Identical TCR molecules sharing a barcode could cause highly expanded clone sizes to be underestimated. Around 2.8 recovered TCR RNA copies per cell were obtained by modeling, versus about 9.7 by digital PCR, implying a capture efficiency of about 30%. Without barcode sub-clustering, chimeric consensus sequences inflated TCR diversity; chimeras reached as high as 47%.

The chain joins TRBV5-4 to TRBJ2-7; the junction holds 7 bases that match TRBD2. This sequence was found in a human donor in good health. Some libraries in this study had Jurkat cell RNA spiked in. The sequenced sample consisted of naive CD8+ T cells from blood, with Jurkat cell RNA spiked in. Sample cell subset or site, as interpreted from the label and publication: FACS-sorted CD8+CD4-CCR7+CD45RA+ naive T cells. The nucleotides read TGTGCCAGCAGCTTTTTCAGGGAGGGGCAGTACTTC. This is translated as CASSFFREGQYF. The entire variable domain, with the stretches around the CDR3 drawn from the reference TRBV5-4 and TRBJ2-7 proteins, is ETGVTQSPTHLIKTRGQQVTLRCSSQSGHNTVSWYQQALGQGPQFIFQYYREEENGRGNFPPRFSGLQFPNYSSELNVNALELDDSALYLCASSFFREGQYFGPGTRLTVT.